The source of this TCR beta chain is a study of identical twins. The authors used template switching to add a universal primer site and gave cDNA unique molecular identifiers. TCRdb reprocessed the 5' RACE reads with MiXCR, giving one entry per CDR3 protein. The profile covers roughly 1,500,000 distinct CDR3 sequences, with about 32% appearing a single time and 0.25% to 0.3% taken by the ten largest. The V end was cut by 5 bases, the J end by 2 bases, with 22 bases between. The CDR3 runs to 18 residues. Every one of the donors was a healthy Caucasian. General study points: Potential partial confounding of zero-insertion analyses by invariant MAIT and iNKT cells was noted.

In regard to this clonotype: Its antigen is not known.

V is TRBV12-3 or TRBV12-4 and J is TRBJ2-4; possible D gene TRBD2, 6 bases. The material sequenced was cord blood. The origin of this receptor is a newborn girl in good health. The CDR3 sequence: CASSAGAETAGTKNIQYF. The CDR3 DNA reads as TGTGCCAGCAGTGCCGGGGCAGAGACCGCGGGAACCAAAAACATTCAGTACTTC.